This is a list of T cell receptor beta chains from one sample in a study of blood T cell repertoires in COVID-19. TCRdb's table, derived via immunoSEQ multiplex PCR, lists solely in-frame clones and lacks some. This sample has about 270,000 clones, with 70% to 90% found just once. Specimen: peripheral blood. The receptors originated from a woman between 65 and 79 years old with acute or convalescent COVID-19. Both conserved end residues are part of each CDR3. The D gene is left open where the match is weak. Not every row has a clone size; where given, it reads once, few, many or a size class.

d_call: .
clone_size: .
v_call: TRBV27
j_call: TRBJ1-6
cdr3_nt: TGTGCCAGCAGTTCGACAGGAGGAACCCTCCACTTT
cdr3_aa: CASSSTGGTLHF

d_call: TRBD1
clone_size: .
v_call: TRBV6-6
j_call: TRBJ2-7
cdr3_nt: TGTGCCAGCAGTAGTGGGACAGGGTGGGGCGAGCAGTACTTC
cdr3_aa: CASSSGTGWGEQYF

d_call: .
clone_size: .
v_call: TRBV10-3
j_call: TRBJ1-2
cdr3_nt: TGTGCCATCAGTGAGGCCGCCGGTGGCTACACCTTC
cdr3_aa: CAISEAAGGYTF

d_call: .
clone_size: .
v_call: TRBV3-1/TRBV3-2
j_call: TRBJ1-1
cdr3_nt: TGTGCCAGCAGCCCAAGCGGTATCACTGAAGCTTTCTTT
cdr3_aa: CASSPSGITEAFF

d_call: TRBD2
clone_size: .
v_call: TRBV4-2
j_call: TRBJ2-2
cdr3_nt: TGTGCCAGCAGCCAAGATCGGGGCGGGGGGACTGGTGGGACCGGGGAGCTGTTTTTT
cdr3_aa: CASSQDRGGGTGGTGELFF

d_call: TRBD1
clone_size: .
v_call: TRBV4-1
j_call: TRBJ1-6
cdr3_nt: TGCGCCAGCAGCCAAACTGACAGGGTCCCTTCACCCCTCCACTTT
cdr3_aa: CASSQTDRVPSPLHF

d_call: .
clone_size: .
v_call: TRBV20-1
j_call: TRBJ1-1
cdr3_nt: TGCAGTGCTAGTCAGGGCGCCGCTGAAGCTTTCTTT
cdr3_aa: CSASQGAAEAFF

d_call: TRBD1
clone_size: .
v_call: TRBV30
j_call: TRBJ1-6
cdr3_nt: TGTGCCTGGACCCCCGGGACAGGGGGTTTTTATAATTCACCCCTCCACTTT
cdr3_aa: CAWTPGTGGFYNSPLHF

d_call: .
clone_size: .
v_call: TRBV7-2
j_call: TRBJ1-4
cdr3_nt: TGTGCCAGCAGTGGCCAGGCTAATGAAAAACTGTTTTTT
cdr3_aa: CASSGQANEKLFF

d_call: TRBD1
clone_size: few
v_call: TRBV7-9
j_call: TRBJ1-1
cdr3_nt: TGTGCCAGCAGGACAGGGGGCGCAGGGACTGAAGCTTTCTTT
cdr3_aa: CASRTGGAGTEAFF

d_call: TRBD1
clone_size: .
v_call: TRBV12-3/TRBV12-4
j_call: TRBJ1-2
cdr3_nt: TGTGCCAGCAGTAACAGACAGGGAGAGGCCTTC
cdr3_aa: CASSNRQGEAF

d_call: TRBD1
clone_size: .
v_call: TRBV7-2
j_call: TRBJ1-4
cdr3_nt: TGTGCCAGCAGCCTCGACAGGGGCGAAAAACTGTTTTTT
cdr3_aa: CASSLDRGEKLFF

d_call: .
clone_size: .
v_call: TRBV7-4
j_call: TRBJ1-4
cdr3_nt: TGTGCCAGCAGCTTGGACTGGCTTGAAACTAATGAAAAACTGTTTTTT
cdr3_aa: CASSLDWLETNEKLFF

d_call: .
clone_size: once
v_call: TRBV11-2
j_call: TRBJ1-2
cdr3_nt: TGTGCCAGCAGCTTAAACCCCCCCCTCGCAGGGGCCTCCTATGGCTACACCTTC
cdr3_aa: CASSLNPPLAGASYGYTF

d_call: TRBD1
clone_size: .
v_call: TRBV30
j_call: TRBJ1-5
cdr3_nt: TGTGCCTGGACGGGACAGGGGGGAAATCAGCCCCAGCATTTT
cdr3_aa: CAWTGQGGNQPQHF

d_call: TRBD1
clone_size: .
v_call: TRBV7-2
j_call: TRBJ1-2
cdr3_nt: TGTGCCAGCAGCCCGAGCCGGGACAGGGCCTACACCTTC
cdr3_aa: CASSPSRDRAYTF

d_call: .
clone_size: .
v_call: TRBV10-1
j_call: TRBJ1-5
cdr3_nt: TGCGCCACCTCAGACTCCAATCAGCCCCAGCATTTT
cdr3_aa: CATSDSNQPQHF

d_call: .
clone_size: .
v_call: TRBV19
j_call: TRBJ1-4
cdr3_nt: TGTGCCAGTAGTATCTCCGCGGGCTTCAATGAAAAACTGTTTTTT
cdr3_aa: CASSISAGFNEKLFF

d_call: TRBD2
clone_size: few
v_call: TRBV7-9
j_call: TRBJ2-7
cdr3_nt: TGTGCCAGCAGCTTGAGCGGGGGCGGTAAGCAGTACTTC
cdr3_aa: CASSLSGGGKQYF

d_call: .
clone_size: few
v_call: TRBV6-5
j_call: TRBJ1-2
cdr3_nt: TGTGCCAGCAAAAAAGGACAGACCAACTATGGCTACACCTTC
cdr3_aa: CASKKGQTNYGYTF

d_call: TRBD2
clone_size: .
v_call: TRBV2
j_call: TRBJ2-3
cdr3_nt: TGTGCCAGCAGTGGCGGGACTAGCGGGGGAGGGGCAGATACGCAGTATTTT
cdr3_aa: CASSGGTSGGGADTQYF

d_call: TRBD1
clone_size: few
v_call: TRBV11-2
j_call: TRBJ1-2
cdr3_nt: TGTGCCAGCAGCTACCAGACAGGGGCCTATGGCTACACCTTC
cdr3_aa: CASSYQTGAYGYTF

d_call: TRBD1
clone_size: .
v_call: TRBV11-3
j_call: TRBJ2-1
cdr3_nt: TGTGCCAGCAGCGGACGACAGGGGTGGGATGAGCAGTTCTTC
cdr3_aa: CASSGRQGWDEQFF

d_call: .
clone_size: .
v_call: TRBV7-2
j_call: TRBJ1-4
cdr3_nt: TGTGCCAGCAGCCTGCGACAACGGGGAAAACTGTTTTTT
cdr3_aa: CASSLRQRGKLFF

d_call: .
clone_size: .
v_call: TRBV7-9
j_call: TRBJ2-3
cdr3_nt: TGTGCCAGCAGCTTAAGCCCCGCAGATACGCAGTATTTT
cdr3_aa: CASSLSPADTQYF

d_call: TRBD1
clone_size: .
v_call: TRBV6-1
j_call: TRBJ1-5
cdr3_nt: TGTGCCAGCAGTGAACGGACAGGTTATACGGCCCAGCATTTT
cdr3_aa: CASSERTGYTAQHF

d_call: TRBD1
clone_size: .
v_call: TRBV18
j_call: TRBJ1-2
cdr3_nt: TGTGCCAGCTCACCACCGCGGACAGGGAGGGACTATGGCTACACCTTC
cdr3_aa: CASSPPRTGRDYGYTF

d_call: .
clone_size: .
v_call: TRBV28
j_call: TRBJ2-1
cdr3_nt: TGTGCCAGCAGTTCCCCTGCGGGCACCGGCTCCTACAATGAGCAGTTCTTC
cdr3_aa: CASSSPAGTGSYNEQFF

d_call: .
clone_size: .
v_call: TRBV3-1/TRBV3-2
j_call: TRBJ2-3
cdr3_nt: TGTGCCAGCAGCCAAGATGCAAGTAGAAAGCAGTATTTT
cdr3_aa: CASSQDASRKQYF

d_call: .
clone_size: .
v_call: TRBV6-5
j_call: TRBJ1-2
cdr3_nt: TGTGCCAGCAGAATGGACAGCAACTATGGCTACACCTTC
cdr3_aa: CASRMDSNYGYTF

d_call: .
clone_size: .
v_call: TRBV12-3/TRBV12-4
j_call: TRBJ1-2
cdr3_nt: TGTGCCAGCAGTTCTCAGTATGGCTACACCTTC
cdr3_aa: CASSSQYGYTF

d_call: .
clone_size: .
v_call: TRBV2
j_call: TRBJ1-6
cdr3_nt: TGTGCCAGCAGCAGGGAAGGGCAGCTAAATTCACCCCTCCACTTT
cdr3_aa: CASSREGQLNSPLHF

d_call: .
clone_size: .
v_call: TRBV7-9
j_call: TRBJ2-1
cdr3_nt: TGTGCCAGCAGCTTACAGAATGAGCAGTTCTTC
cdr3_aa: CASSLQNEQFF

d_call: .
clone_size: .
v_call: TRBV25-1
j_call: TRBJ1-2
cdr3_nt: TGTGCCAGCAAACCAAGTGAGGCAGTGAACTATGGCTACACCTTC
cdr3_aa: CASKPSEAVNYGYTF

d_call: TRBD2
clone_size: .
v_call: TRBV4-1
j_call: TRBJ2-7
cdr3_nt: TGCGCCAGCAGCCCACTCGGGAGGTCCTACGAGCAGTACTTC
cdr3_aa: CASSPLGRSYEQYF

d_call: TRBD1
clone_size: .
v_call: TRBV28
j_call: TRBJ2-3
cdr3_nt: TGTGCCAGCCGAGGGCGATGGGACAGGGGCTTGGCAGATACGCAGTATTTT
cdr3_aa: CASRGRWDRGLADTQYF

d_call: .
clone_size: .
v_call: TRBV6-5
j_call: TRBJ1-2
cdr3_nt: TGTGCCAGCAGTACGTCTAGGGGTGCGAACTATGGCTACACCTTC
cdr3_aa: CASSTSRGANYGYTF

d_call: TRBD1
clone_size: .
v_call: TRBV6-5
j_call: TRBJ1-1
cdr3_nt: TGTGCCAGCAGGGGGACAGCCGAACCTGAAGCTTTCTTT
cdr3_aa: CASRGTAEPEAFF

d_call: .
clone_size: .
v_call: TRBV18
j_call: TRBJ1-1
cdr3_nt: TGTGCCAGCTCGCCTCAGACAGGCCAAACTGAAGCTTTCTTT
cdr3_aa: CASSPQTGQTEAFF

d_call: .
clone_size: .
v_call: TRBV5-6
j_call: TRBJ1-1
cdr3_nt: TGTGCCAGCAGCCAAACGACTTATTTTGAAGCTTTCTTT
cdr3_aa: CASSQTTYFEAFF

d_call: TRBD1
clone_size: .
v_call: TRBV2
j_call: TRBJ1-3
cdr3_nt: TGTGCCAGCAGTGGGACAGGGCTTGGAAACACCATATATTTT
cdr3_aa: CASSGTGLGNTIYF

d_call: .
clone_size: few
v_call: TRBV14
j_call: TRBJ2-5
cdr3_nt: TGTGCCAGCAGCTATAATCAAGAGACCCAGTACTTC
cdr3_aa: CASSYNQETQYF

d_call: TRBD1
clone_size: .
v_call: TRBV30
j_call: TRBJ1-4
cdr3_nt: TGTGCCTGGTCTCCGGGACAGGGGCATGAAAAACTGTTTTTT
cdr3_aa: CAWSPGQGHEKLFF

d_call: TRBD1
clone_size: .
v_call: TRBV12-5
j_call: TRBJ1-1
cdr3_nt: TGTGCTAGTGGTTCCTCAGGGGGGAACACTGAAGCTTTCTTT
cdr3_aa: CASGSSGGNTEAFF

d_call: .
clone_size: .
v_call: TRBV18
j_call: TRBJ1-1
cdr3_nt: TGTGCCAGCTCCCTCCAGGGGAGGGACACTGAAGCTTTCTTT
cdr3_aa: CASSLQGRDTEAFF

d_call: .
clone_size: .
v_call: TRBV5-6
j_call: TRBJ2-1
cdr3_nt: TGTGCCAGCAGCTTGGCATTACGACAGAGCCTAGAGCAGTTCTTC
cdr3_aa: CASSLALRQSLEQFF

d_call: .
clone_size: .
v_call: TRBV3-1/TRBV3-2
j_call: TRBJ1-1
cdr3_nt: TGTGCCAGCAGCCGCCCAGGGAACACTGAAGCTTTCTTT
cdr3_aa: CASSRPGNTEAFF

d_call: .
clone_size: .
v_call: TRBV20-1
j_call: TRBJ2-3
cdr3_nt: TGCAGTGCGAGGAGGGGAGATACGCAGTATTTT
cdr3_aa: CSARRGDTQYF

d_call: .
clone_size: .
v_call: TRBV6-1
j_call: TRBJ2-7
cdr3_nt: TGTGCCAGCAGTGAAGACTGGCGGGGACCTCGGGGGGAGCAGTACTTC
cdr3_aa: CASSEDWRGPRGEQYF

d_call: .
clone_size: .
v_call: TRBV2
j_call: TRBJ1-3
cdr3_nt: TGTGCCAGCAGTACAGGGTCCCGTGGAAACACCATATATTTT
cdr3_aa: CASSTGSRGNTIYF

d_call: .
clone_size: few
v_call: TRBV3-1/TRBV3-2
j_call: TRBJ1-2
cdr3_nt: TGTGCCAGCAGCCTCAGGGAAAATGGCTACACCTTC
cdr3_aa: CASSLRENGYTF

d_call: .
clone_size: .
v_call: TRBV7-8
j_call: TRBJ1-6
cdr3_nt: TGTGCCAGCACCTTGAGCTCCTATAATTCACCCCTCCACTTT
cdr3_aa: CASTLSSYNSPLHF

d_call: TRBD1
clone_size: .
v_call: TRBV7-3
j_call: TRBJ2-1
cdr3_nt: TGTGCCAGCAGCGTCCGGGACAGGGACAATGAGCAGTTCTTC
cdr3_aa: CASSVRDRDNEQFF

d_call: TRBD1
clone_size: once
v_call: TRBV5-1
j_call: TRBJ2-2
cdr3_nt: TGCGCCAGCAGCCTACAGGGGGCTTACACCGGGGAGCTGTTTTTT
cdr3_aa: CASSLQGAYTGELFF

d_call: TRBD2
clone_size: .
v_call: TRBV10-3
j_call: TRBJ2-3
cdr3_nt: TGTGCCATCAGTGAAGGGCGGGGGGGCCCCACAGATACGCAGTATTTT
cdr3_aa: CAISEGRGGPTDTQYF

d_call: TRBD1
clone_size: .
v_call: TRBV2
j_call: TRBJ2-7
cdr3_nt: TGTGCCAGCTCCCGGCCCCCCGGACAGGGGCCCTCGTCACAGTACTTC
cdr3_aa: CASSRPPGQGPSSQYF